Listed below are T cell receptor beta chains from one sample, sequenced in a study of CD8+ T cells in alopecia areata. Here immunoSEQ multiplex PCR was the method, and the copy in TCRdb shows in-frame clones only, minus some. Among some 130,000 clones, 49% were seen once, and the ten largest hold about 17%. The starting material was CD8+ T cells sorted from blood, obtained at week 0. The origin of the receptors is a human donor with alopecia areata. CDR3s include the opening cysteine and the closing phenylalanine or tryptophan. Each record gives: J gene, clone size, V gene, D gene, CDR3 DNA, CDR3 protein. D genes are given only for firm matches. Clone size is given for some rows only: seen once, a few or many times, or a class if the clone is expanded.

TRBJ1-2 | NA | TRBV29-1 | NA | TGCAGCGTACTCCCGAGGGAGAATAGCTATGGCTACACCTTC | CSVLPRENSYGYTF
TRBJ1-6 | once | TRBV27 | TRBD1 | TGTGCCAGCAGTTTATTGAACAGGGGGCTTCACTCACCCCTCCACTTT | CASSLLNRGLHSPLHF
TRBJ1-5 | few | TRBV4-1 | NA | TGCGCCAGCAGCCAAGCGGCAGGCCGTCTCAATCAGCCCCAGCATTTT | CASSQAAGRLNQPQHF
TRBJ1-2 | few | TRBV29-1 | NA | TGCAGCGTTGAAGGTGTTGACTATGGCTACACCTTC | CSVEGVDYGYTF
TRBJ2-7 | NA | TRBV7-9 | NA | TGTGCCAGCAGCTTAGAGGGAGGGGGTAGCTACGAGCAGTACTTC | CASSLEGGGSYEQYF
TRBJ2-2 | NA | TRBV30 | NA | TGTGCCTTGAGGGCAGCCGTTGCCGGGGAGCTGTTTTTT | CALRAAVAGELFF
TRBJ2-7 | NA | TRBV13 | TRBD2 | TGTGCCAGCAGCTTCGTCGGGGAGGGGAGGTCCGAGCAGTACTTC | CASSFVGEGRSEQYF
TRBJ2-7 | few | TRBV29-1 | TRBD1 | TGCAGCGTTGAACTTATCGGACAGGGGAGATACGAGCAGTACTTC | CSVELIGQGRYEQYF
TRBJ2-3 | NA | TRBV29-1 | NA | TGCAGCGTTGGTTGGGGACCTAGCACAGATACGCAGTATTTT | CSVGWGPSTDTQYF
TRBJ2-1 | NA | TRBV25-1 | TRBD1 | TGTGCCAGCAGTGACGAGCGACAGGGACCCCTTGAGCAGTTCTTC | CASSDERQGPLEQFF
TRBJ2-1 | NA | TRBV7-2 | NA | TGTGCCAGCAGGGATATTATGGGGACATGGAATGAGCAGTTCTTC | CASRDIMGTWNEQFF
TRBJ2-5 | NA | TRBV5-1 | NA | TGCGCCAGCAGCTTGGCGTTGGCAGGGGTTCAAGAGACCCAGTACTTC | CASSLALAGVQETQYF
TRBJ2-7 | NA | TRBV7-9 | TRBD1 | TGTGCCAGCAGCGGAGGACAGGGGATCTACGAGCAGTACTTC | CASSGGQGIYEQYF
TRBJ2-7 | NA | TRBV5-6 | NA | TGTGCCAGCAGCTACGGACAGAACTACGAGCAGTACTTC | CASSYGQNYEQYF
TRBJ1-1 | NA | TRBV5-6 | TRBD1 | TGTGCCAGCAGCCCAGGGACAGGGTCATTTTACACTGAAGCTTTCTTT | CASSPGTGSFYTEAFF
TRBJ2-2 | NA | TRBV18 | NA | TGTGCCAGCTCACCCATGAAGAACACCGGGGAGCTGTTTTTT | CASSPMKNTGELFF
TRBJ1-1 | NA | TRBV4-2 | NA | TGTGCCAGCAGCCTCACCGAGGGTGGCACTGAAGCTTTCTTT | CASSLTEGGTEAFF
TRBJ2-2 | few | TRBV6-5 | TRBD2 | TGTGCCAGCAGTTACTTTGCGGGGGACCACACCGGGGAGCTGTTTTTT | CASSYFAGDHTGELFF
TRBJ1-1 | NA | TRBV6-5 | NA | TGTGCCAGCAGTTGGGGGCAGGAAGCTTTCTTT | CASSWGQEAFF
TRBJ2-2 | NA | TRBV13 | TRBD1 | TGTGCCAGCGGACAGGGCTACGACACCGGGGAGCTGTTTTTT | CASGQGYDTGELFF
TRBJ2-1 | few | TRBV7-9 | NA | TGTGCCAGCAGCTTAGATGGGGAAAATGAGCAGTTCTTC | CASSLDGENEQFF
TRBJ1-1 | NA | TRBV6-5 | NA | TGTGCCAGCAGTTATGGGGCAGATGAAGCTTTCTTT | CASSYGADEAFF
TRBJ2-2 | NA | TRBV29-1 | NA | TGCAGCTCCGACGGGGTAAACACCGGGGAGCTGTTTTTT | CSSDGVNTGELFF
TRBJ2-3 | NA | TRBV6-5 | NA | TGTGCCAGCAGCTCGACTGTCACAGATACGCAGTATTTT | CASSSTVTDTQYF
TRBJ2-7 | NA | TRBV10-3 | NA | TGTGCCATCAGTGAGTCGGAAGCCTCCTACGAGCAGTACTTC | CAISESEASYEQYF
TRBJ2-7 | NA | TRBV30 | TRBD1 | TGTGCCTGGAGTCCGGACAGGGCTACCTACGAGCAGTACTTC | CAWSPDRATYEQYF
TRBJ2-2 | NA | TRBV5-6 | NA | TGTGCCAGCAGCTTAGGTGACACCGGGGAGCTGTTTTTT | CASSLGDTGELFF
TRBJ1-1 | few | TRBV29-1 | NA | TGCAGCGTTAGTGGGCCCACTGAAGCTTTCTTT | CSVSGPTEAFF
TRBJ2-7 | NA | TRBV27 | TRBD2 | TGTGCCAGCAGCATTAGCGGGGCCCGTTACGAGCAGTACTTC | CASSISGARYEQYF
TRBJ2-1 | NA | TRBV30 | NA | TGTGCCTGGATGGACGACATGCCCTACAATGAGCAGTTCTTC | CAWMDDMPYNEQFF
TRBJ1-6 | NA | TRBV13 | NA | TGTGCCAGCAGCGTCGGAGGGAATTCACCCCTCCACTTT | CASSVGGNSPLHF
TRBJ2-3 | few | TRBV30 | NA | TGTGCCTGGAGTGCTGTAGATACGCAGTATTTT | CAWSAVDTQYF
TRBJ2-7 | NA | TRBV7-2 | NA | TGTGCCAGCAGCTTATTTACACCCCAAGCCGCCTACGAGCAGTACTTC | CASSLFTPQAAYEQYF
TRBJ1-6 | NA | TRBV7-9 | TRBD1 | TGTGCCAGCAGCTTATCGACAGGGGGTAATTCACCCCTCCACTTT | CASSLSTGGNSPLHF
TRBJ2-2 | few | TRBV7-8 | NA | TGTGCCAGCAGCTTAGATGACCTCACATTTGGGGAGCTGTTTTTT | CASSLDDLTFGELFF
TRBJ2-3 | once | TRBV15 | NA | TGTGCCACCACCCTAGGTCCGGGGGAGGCAGATACGCAGTATTTT | CATTLGPGEADTQYF
TRBJ1-1 | NA | TRBV27 | NA | TGTGCCAGCAGTTACCGGGACGCTCGCACTGAAGCTTTCTTT | CASSYRDARTEAFF
TRBJ1-6 | NA | TRBV6-6 | NA | TGTGCCAGCAGTTACGAGGGGAGTAATTCACCCCTCCACTTT | CASSYEGSNSPLHF
TRBJ2-3 | NA | TRBV29-1 | NA | TGCAGCGCCGGGACACAAAATCCTTTTGGGGCTGGCACAGATACGCAGTATTTT | CSAGTQNPFGAGTDTQYF